This T cell receptor beta chain was sequenced for a study of a mutant IDH1 vaccine in newly diagnosed glioma. For the study at large: Most patients had received both radiotherapy and temozolomide, the prior options being radiotherapy, temozolomide, or both.

TCRdb's copy holds only in-frame clones and misses some; the assay was immunoSEQ multiplex PCR. The sample holds approximately 88,000 clones, around 80% seen once. The CDR3 length is 14 residues. The germline V gene has CDR1 MNHEY and CDR2 SVGAGI. The V end lost 0 bases, the J end lost 3 bases, and 8 bases lay between the germline ends. The time point: baseline, week 1 (first vaccination visit). Treatment given: pre-vaccination baseline after standard-of-care therapy. This TCR was recovered from a man in his forties with glioma. V and J are TRBV6-5 and TRBJ1-2, with D possibly being TRBD1 (5 bases). The sample in question was PBMCs, obtained from a glioma patient treated with radiotherapy, temozolomide or both. Here the CDR3 DNA reads TGTGCCAGCAGTTACTCTCGGGGACACTATGGCTACACCTTC. It translates to CASSYSRGHYGYTF.